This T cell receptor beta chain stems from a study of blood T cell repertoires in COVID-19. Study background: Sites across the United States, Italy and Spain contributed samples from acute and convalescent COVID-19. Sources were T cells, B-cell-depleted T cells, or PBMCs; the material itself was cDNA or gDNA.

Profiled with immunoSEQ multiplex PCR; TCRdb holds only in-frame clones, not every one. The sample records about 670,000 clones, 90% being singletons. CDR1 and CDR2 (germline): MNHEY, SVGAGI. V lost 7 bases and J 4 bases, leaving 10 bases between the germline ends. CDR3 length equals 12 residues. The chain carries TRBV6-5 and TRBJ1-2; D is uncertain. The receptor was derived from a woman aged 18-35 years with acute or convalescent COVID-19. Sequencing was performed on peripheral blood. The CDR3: CASTVLAYGYTF. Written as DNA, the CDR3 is TGTGCCAGCACGGTACTCGCCTATGGCTACACCTTC.